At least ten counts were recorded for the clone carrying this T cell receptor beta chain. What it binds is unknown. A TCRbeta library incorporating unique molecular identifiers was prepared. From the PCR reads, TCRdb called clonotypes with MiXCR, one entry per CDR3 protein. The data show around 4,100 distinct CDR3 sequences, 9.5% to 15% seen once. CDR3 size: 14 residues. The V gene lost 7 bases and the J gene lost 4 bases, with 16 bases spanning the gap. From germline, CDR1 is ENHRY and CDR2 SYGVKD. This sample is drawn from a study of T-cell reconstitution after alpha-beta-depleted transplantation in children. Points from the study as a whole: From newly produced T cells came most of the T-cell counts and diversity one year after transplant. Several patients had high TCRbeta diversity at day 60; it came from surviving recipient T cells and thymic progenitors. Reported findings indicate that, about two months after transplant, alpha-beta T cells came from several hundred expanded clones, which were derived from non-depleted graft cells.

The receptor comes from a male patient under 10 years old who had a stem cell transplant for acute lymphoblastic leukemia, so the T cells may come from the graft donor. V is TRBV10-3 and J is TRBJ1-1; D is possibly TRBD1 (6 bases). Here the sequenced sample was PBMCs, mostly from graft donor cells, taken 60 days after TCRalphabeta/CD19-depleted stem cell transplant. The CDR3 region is CAITSGAEATEAFF. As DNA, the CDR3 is TGTGCCATCACCTCAGGGGCGGAGGCCACTGAAGCTTTCTTT.